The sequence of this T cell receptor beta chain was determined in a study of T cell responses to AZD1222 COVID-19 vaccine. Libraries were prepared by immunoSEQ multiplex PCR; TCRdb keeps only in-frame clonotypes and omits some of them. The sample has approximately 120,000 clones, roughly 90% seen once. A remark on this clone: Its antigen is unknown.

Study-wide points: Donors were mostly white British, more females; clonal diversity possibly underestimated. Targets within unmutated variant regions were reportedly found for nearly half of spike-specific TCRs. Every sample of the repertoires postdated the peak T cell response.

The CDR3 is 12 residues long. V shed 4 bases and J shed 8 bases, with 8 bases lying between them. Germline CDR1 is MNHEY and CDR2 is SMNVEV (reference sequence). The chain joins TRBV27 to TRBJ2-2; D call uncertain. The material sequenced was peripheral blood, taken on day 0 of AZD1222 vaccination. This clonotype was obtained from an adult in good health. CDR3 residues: CASSSMIGELFF. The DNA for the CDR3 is TGTGCCAGCAGTTCGATGATAGGGGAGCTGTTTTTT.